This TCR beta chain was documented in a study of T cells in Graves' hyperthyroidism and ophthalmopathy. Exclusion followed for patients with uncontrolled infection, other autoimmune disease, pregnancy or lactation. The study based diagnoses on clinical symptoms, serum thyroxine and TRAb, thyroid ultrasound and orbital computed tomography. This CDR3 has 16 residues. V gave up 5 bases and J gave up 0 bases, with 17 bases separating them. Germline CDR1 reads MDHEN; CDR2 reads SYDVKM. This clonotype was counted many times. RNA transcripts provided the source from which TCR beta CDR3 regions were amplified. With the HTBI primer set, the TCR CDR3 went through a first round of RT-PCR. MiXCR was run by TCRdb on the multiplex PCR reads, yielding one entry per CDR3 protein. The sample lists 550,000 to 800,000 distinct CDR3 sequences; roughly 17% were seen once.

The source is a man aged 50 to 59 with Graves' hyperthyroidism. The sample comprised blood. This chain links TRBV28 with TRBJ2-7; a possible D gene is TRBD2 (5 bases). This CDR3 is CASSIPGWESSYEQYF. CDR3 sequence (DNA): TGTGCCAGCAGTATCCCGGGGTGGGAAAGCTCCTACGAGCAGTACTTC.